This record concerns one T cell receptor beta chain sequence. Its antigen is not identified. Germline V gene sequence: CDR1 LNHDA, CDR2 SQIVND (reference sequence). The CDR3 consists of 15 residues. V was pared by 6 bases and J by 3 bases, with 18 bases between. PCR amplification relied on 60 Vbeta primers (plus 13 Jbeta primers). Data came from immunoSEQ multiplex PCR; TCRdb stores just in-frame clones and leaves some out. Among some 120,000 clones listed, approximately 80% were seen once. These data are taken from a study of cytomegalovirus exposure and HLA in healthy donors. Study outcomes and limitations: Highly shared sequence variants in one cluster were likely a sequencing artifact.

The sequenced sample consisted of PBMCs. This clonotype originated in a man in his late teens or twenties in good health and CMV-seropositive. The chain is built from TRBV19 and TRBJ2-7; the D is unclear. CDR3 in amino acids: CASSLSARGVYEQYF. CDR3 sequence (DNA): TGTGCCAGTAGCCTATCGGCCCGAGGCGTCTACGAGCAGTACTTC.